This TCR beta chain was found in a study of molecular identifiers for immune sequencing clone quantification. The CDR3 totals 15 residues. Germline trimming cut 3 bases from V and 3 bases from J; bases unmatched to any gene: 7. The germline V gene has CDR1 GTSNPN and CDR2 SVGIG (reference sequence). Bulk TCR libraries used previously described methods and listed TCR primers. TCRdb reanalysed the PCR reads using MiXCR and keeps one entry per CDR3 protein. This sample carries 300,000 to 400,000 distinct CDR3 sequences, roughly 24% of them seen once, and the ten largest clones take around 0.7%. Whole-study findings and limits: Barcodes shared by identical TCR molecules could lead to underestimated sizes of highly expanded clones.

Worth noting for this clonotype: Its antigen is undetermined.

The sample comprised naive CD8+ T cells from blood, with Jurkat cell RNA spiked in. Regarding subset: FACS-sorted CD8+CD4-CCR7+CD45RA+ naive T cells. This TCR derives from a human donor in good health. Some libraries in this study had Jurkat cell RNA spiked in. J is TRBJ2-7 and V is TRBV30; TRBD1 agrees at 11 bases. For the CDR3, the DNA is TGTGCCTGGAGCATCGGACAGGGGGCTTTCTACGAGCAGTACTTC. It codes for CAWSIGQGAFYEQYF.